The TCR beta chain described here comes from a study of early T cells in non-severe SARS-CoV-2 infection (dated by TCRdb to about 2021). A note on the overall study: Bulk RNA from unsorted whole blood was used for TCR sequencing, so alpha and beta chains could not be paired.

Results and caveats for the whole study, not just this receptor: VDJdb matching was skewed toward anti-spike CD8 responses and likely underestimated virus-specific expansions, missing private and CD4 specificities.

The library was built by means of 5' RACE. Instrument on record: NextSeq 500. The TCR library protocol attached unique molecular identifiers to individual cDNA molecules to correct for sequencing error and PCR bias. Sequencing covered both TCR alpha and beta chains, and within each sample the abundances of alpha and beta sequences were tightly co-correlated. The original pipeline was this. Decombinator V4 was used to annotate TCR sequences for V gene, J gene and CDR3. Expanded TCRs were defined as changing significantly between any two time points under a Poisson model with p below 0.0001. TCR abundances were normalised to the total number of TCRs sequenced in each sample and reported as counts per million. TRAV1-2 paired with TRAJ12, TRAJ20 or TRAJ33 defined MAIT TCRs, while TRAV10 paired with TRAJ18 defined iNKT TCRs. A search of VDJdb, accessed on 1 November 2021, was run for TCRs annotated to CMV, EBV and SARS-CoV-2, with TCRs annotated for multiple antigens excluded. TCRdb handled the public reads itself, with Q25 trimming in fastp and clone calling in MiXCR, and kept productive beta chains. One record per CDR3 amino acid sequence lists the most common genes and DNA. The V and J calls and clone size come from TCRdb's table, not from the authors' own analysis. The sample table records roughly 67,000 distinct CDR3 sequences; under 13% of these occur just once. Clones ranked in the top ten supply around 6.4% of the sample.

Cut back by 6 bases and 5 bases, the V and J ends lie 10 bases apart. The cysteine opens and the phenylalanine closes a CDR3 of 11 amino acids. CDR3 DNA only is kept here, 33 bases in frame from base 1. The CDR1 and CDR2 encoded by the germline V gene are SQVTM and ANQGSEA. This was a case-control study nested in a cohort of healthcare workers in London, UK, who had nasopharyngeal swab PCR tests and blood samples taken every week. Healthcare workers were recruited between 23 and 31 March 2020, during the week of the UK lockdown, and were followed weekly for up to roughly 15 weeks. This clonotype was counted only a few times. No antigen is known for it. Base qualities were left out, and no much larger clone turns up one base away.

The source is an adult who was a healthcare worker with PCR-confirmed SARS-CoV-2 infection or an uninfected control (not recorded which). The receptor chain draws on TRBV29-1 and TRBJ1-1, with TRBD1 as a weak D call on 6 bases. Material for sequencing was whole blood. The CDR3 protein sequence reads: CSVKGGTEAFF. The DNA sequence follows: TGCAGCGTAAAGGGGGGGACTGAAGCTTTCTTT.